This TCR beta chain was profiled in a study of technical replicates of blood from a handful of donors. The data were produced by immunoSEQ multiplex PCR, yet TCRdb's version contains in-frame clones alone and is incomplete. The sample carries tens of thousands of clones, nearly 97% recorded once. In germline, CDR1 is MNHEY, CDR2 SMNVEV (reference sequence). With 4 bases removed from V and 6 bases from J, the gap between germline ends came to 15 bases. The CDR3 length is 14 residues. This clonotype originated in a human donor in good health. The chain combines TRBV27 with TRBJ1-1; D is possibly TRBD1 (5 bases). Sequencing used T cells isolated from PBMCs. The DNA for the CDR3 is TGTGCCAGCAGTTCAAAACCCGGGGGTTCTGAAGCTTTCTTT. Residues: CASSSKPGGSEAFF.